This TCR beta chain emerged from a study of CD8+ T cells in alopecia areata. Study information: Tofacitinib exposure lasted 6 to 18 months, followed by 6 months off drug.

cDNA reverse transcribed from extracted RNA served as the sequencing template. Repertoires were generated with immunoSEQ multiplex PCR, while TCRdb's copy carries only in-frame clones and drops some. This table holds under 70,000 clones, roughly three fifths found once. In the case of this clone: Its specificity is not known.

Lesional scalp punch biopsies and peripheral blood came from alopecia areata patients. The V gene end was trimmed by 0 bases and the J gene end by 2 bases; junction bases not matched to a gene: 7. The CDR3 is made up of 18 amino acids. The germline gives CDR1 LGHNA, CDR2 YSLEER. Study-wide findings and caveats: Clonality was higher in lesional than normal scalp, especially in alopecia totalis/universalis.

The chain uses TRBV4-3 and TRBJ2-3; 11 bases agree with TRBD2. The material sequenced was CD8+ T cells sorted from blood, taken at week 0. This TCR was sampled from a human donor with alopecia areata. CDR3 DNA: TGCGCCAGCAGCCAAGAAGCTAGCGGGAGGCCACCCACAGATACGCAGTATTTT. It codes for CASSQEASGRPPTDTQYF.